These T cell receptor beta chains were read from a single sample in a study of T cells in Graves' hyperthyroidism and ophthalmopathy. Using its own MiXCR run on the multiplex PCR reads, TCRdb lists one record per CDR3 protein. This repertoire shows around 660,000 distinct CDR3 sequences, 45% found once; its top ten account for 7% to 7.5%. The source material was peripheral blood or thyroid tissue (not recorded which). The receptors were sampled from an adult man with Graves' disease, either hyperthyroidism or ophthalmopathy (not recorded which). Both conserved end residues are trimmed from each CDR3. Clone size appears in some rows only: once, few, many, or a class for an expanded clone.

>NA|TRBV2|TRBJ2-4
ASFSAKNIQY
>NA|TRBV2|TRBJ1-3
ASRLTGEY
>NA|TRBV29-1|TRBJ2-6
SSGSGANVLT
>many|TRBV5-1|TRBJ1-2
ASSPGQDGGYT
>few|TRBV7-9|TRBJ2-7
ASSWEDRGQYEQY
>NA|TRBV15|TRBJ1-6
ATSRAGGGVDSPLH
>NA|TRBV29-1|TRBJ1-1
SVEGEPSTEAF
>NA|TRBV7-9|TRBJ2-7
ASSARPGISYEQY
>NA|TRBV12-3/TRBV12-4|TRBJ2-7
ASSPGTQRDYEQY
>NA|TRBV20-1|TRBJ1-2
SARGYRGGGGYT
>NA|TRBV2|TRBJ2-7
ASRRDPWGKEAQY
>few|TRBV9|TRBJ2-7
ASSVDSESSYEQY
>NA|TRBV15|TRBJ2-5
ATRGPGQETQY
>many|TRBV10-3|TRBJ1-1
AISEGDEAF
>NA|TRBV20-1|TRBJ1-1
SASNRGAEAF
>few|TRBV6-1|TRBJ1-2
ASSEAKGVNYGYT
>NA|TRBV29-1|TRBJ2-7
AWSRPGLAGRTSPGQY
>NA|TRBV7-6|TRBJ1-2
ASRGTGDYGYT
>few|TRBV7-9|TRBJ2-7
ASSLDGRLSGEQY
>once|TRBV9|TRBJ2-2
ASSPGTYNTGELF
>few|TRBV29-1|TRBJ1-1
SVGAVNTEAF
>many|TRBV6-5|TRBJ2-7
ASKDPYEQY
>many|TRBV11-2|TRBJ1-1
ASSHGGNTEAF
>few|TRBV2|TRBJ1-1
ASSPSAGIGTEAF
>NA|TRBV2|TRBJ1-4
ASSRTYEKLF
>NA|TRBV29-1|TRBJ1-2
SVETYRQGRIYGYT
>NA|TRBV29-1|TRBJ1-1
SVAHREMNTEAF